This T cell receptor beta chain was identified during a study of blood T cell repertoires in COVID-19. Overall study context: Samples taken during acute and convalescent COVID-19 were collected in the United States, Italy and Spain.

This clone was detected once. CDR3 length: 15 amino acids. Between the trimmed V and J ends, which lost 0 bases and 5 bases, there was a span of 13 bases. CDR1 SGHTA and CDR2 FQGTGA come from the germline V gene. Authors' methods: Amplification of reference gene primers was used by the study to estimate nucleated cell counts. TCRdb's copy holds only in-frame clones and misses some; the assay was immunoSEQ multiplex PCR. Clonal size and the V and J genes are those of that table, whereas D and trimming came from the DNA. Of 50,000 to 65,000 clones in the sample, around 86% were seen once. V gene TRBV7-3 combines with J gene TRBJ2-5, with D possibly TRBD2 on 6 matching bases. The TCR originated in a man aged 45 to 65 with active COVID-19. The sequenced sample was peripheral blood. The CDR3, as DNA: TGTGCCAGCAGCTTAACGCGGGACCTCGGGGAGACCCAGTACTTC. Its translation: CASSLTRDLGETQYF.